The source of this TCR beta chain is a study of technical replicates of blood from a few donors. Assay: immunoSEQ multiplex PCR; the TCRdb copy retains only in-frame clones and omits some. The data show about 75,000 clones, with approximately 89% seen just once and 4.5% to 5% held by the top ten. Germline CDR1 and CDR2: SQVTM and ANQGSEA. V gave up 6 bases and J gave up 7 bases; unmatched junction bases: 5. The CDR3 totals 11 residues. The rearrangement joins TRBV29-1 to TRBJ2-7, with 8 bases matching TRBD1. The sequence was obtained from a human donor in good health. Some clones in this sample may be carry-over from other donors' samples. Specimen: PBMCs. The CDR3 nucleotides read TGCAGCGTCACGGACAGGGTGGAGCAGTACTTC. Translating gives CSVTDRVEQYF.